This T cell receptor (beta chain) was captured in a study of shared clonotypes between healthy human individuals. The protocol was immunoSEQ multiplex PCR, while the TCRdb copy is restricted to in-frame clones and leaves out a portion. Of millions of clones in the sample, about 92% are singletons; the top ten hold roughly 0.13%. The V end lost 3 bases, the J end lost 5 bases, and 13 bases lay between the germline ends. CDR3 length equals 14 residues. Germline CDR1 SGHVS, CDR2 FQNEAQ. The source of this sequence is a man aged 18 to 29 in good health. The specimen sequenced was naive CD4+ T cells sorted from blood. The sample's subset: CD45RA+ positively selected. The chain joins TRBV7-8 to TRBJ2-5; a weak D match, TRBD2 (6 bases). The CDR3 DNA sequence: TGTGCCAGCAGCTTTAGCGGCCCCGGGGAGACCCAGTACTTC. Translating it yields CASSFSGPGETQYF.